These 9 T cell receptor beta chains were all obtained from the same sample, sequenced in a study of regulatory T cells in long-lasting Graves disease. TCR beta libraries were built with iRepertoire HTBI primers and Arm-PCR of CDR3 regions. One entry per CDR3 protein results from TCRdb running MiXCR on the multiplex PCR reads. There are fewer than 550,000 distinct CDR3 sequences in the sample; around a fifth occur only once, and about 6.6% lies in the top ten. The sample's time point: persistent/refractory GD, antithyroid drugs over 5 years with positive TRAb. From RNA extracted from PBMCs, the TCR library was made. This specimen consisted of peripheral blood mononuclear cells (PBMCs), obtained when the disease was refractory, from a patient treated with antithyroid drugs. The receptors come from a female donor with Graves disease.

This clonotype has more than one count but fewer than ten. The chain carries TRBV5-5 and TRBJ1-1, with D possibly being TRBD1 (6 bases). V shed 3 bases and J shed 5 bases, with 20 bases lying between them. Germline CDR1 and CDR2: SGHKS and YYEKEE (reference sequence). This CDR3 has 16 residues. This CDR3 is CASSSAGRGVETEAFF. In nucleotides, the CDR3 is TGTGCCAGCAGCTCTGCGGGTAGGGGGGTGGAGACTGAAGCTTTCTTT.

Details on this clonotype: This may stem from a read error, because a much larger clone lies one nucleotide away. The chain has TRBV12-3 or TRBV12-4 and TRBJ1-4, with a possible D match to TRBD1 (5 bases). V lost 5 bases and J 12 bases, leaving 22 bases between the germline ends. The CDR3 runs 15 residues. DNA for the CDR3: TGTGCCAGCAGTCCAACGGACACCACTCGGGAAGAACTGTTTTTT. Its translation is CASSPTDTTREELFF.

Notes on this clonotype: A clone one base away is much larger, so this may be a read error. The rearrangement joins TRBV6-2 or TRBV6-3 to TRBJ2-5; D may be TRBD2 (6 bases). The V end was cut by 6 bases, the J end by 1 base, with 21 bases between. The CDR3 extends over 17 amino acids. CDR1 and CDR2 (germline): MNHEY, SVGEGT. For the CDR3, the DNA is TGTGCCAGCAGCACCTTATTACTAAGGGACTTCCAAGAGACCCAGTACTTC. The encoded protein is CASSTLLLRDFQETQYF.

The chain is built from TRBV27 and TRBJ2-1; 10 bases fit TRBD2. V trimming: 4 bases; J trimming: 9 bases; junction bases outside the gene matches: 6. Germline-derived CDR1 and CDR2 are MNHEY and SMNVEV (reference sequence). The CDR3 is made up of 14 amino acids. CDR3 sequence (DNA): TGTGCCAGCAGTTGGGTAGCGGGGGGAGGTGAGCAGTTCTTC. It yields the protein CASSWVAGGGEQFF.

CDR3 DNA sequence: TGCGCCAGCAGCCCGGGACACCTAGCCAAAAACATTCAGTACTTC. It encodes CASSPGHLAKNIQYF. The chain employs TRBV5-1 and TRBJ2-4; D might be TRBD1 (6 bases). Germline CDR1 reads SGHRS; CDR2 reads YFSETQ. V was shortened by 4 bases and J by 0 bases, with 11 bases between the two germline ends. The CDR3 totals 15 residues. Full variable domain (remainder filled in from reference TRBV5-1 and TRBJ2-4): KAGVTQTPRYLIKTRGQQVTLSCSPISGHRSVSWYQQTPGQGLQFLFEYFSETQRNKGNFPGRFSGRQFSNSRSEMNVSTLELGDSALYLCASSPGHLAKNIQYFGAGTRLSVL.

This clonotype was counted at least ten times. CDR3 sequence: CASSLSSPGGAFF. The CDR3 bases are TGTGCCAGCAGCCTCTCCTCCCCTGGTGGCGCTTTCTTT. The chain recombines TRBV7-2 with TRBJ1-1, with D uncertain. This CDR3 comprises 13 residues. CDR1 and CDR2 (germline): SGHTA, FQGNSA. V was trimmed by 5 bases and J by 11 bases, leaving 18 bases between them. The full variable domain, its missing parts supplied by reference TRBV7-2 and TRBJ1-1, is GAGVSQSPSNKVTEKGKDVELRCDPISGHTALYWYRQSLGQGLEFLIYFQGNSAPDKSGLPSDRFSAERTGGSVSTLTIQRTQQEDSAVYLCASSLSSPGGAFFGQGTRLTVV.

This clonotype has only a few counts. One base away lies a much larger clone, so this may be a sequencing read error. The V call is TRBV28, the J call TRBJ1-4; 9 positions agree with TRBD1. Per germline, CDR1 MDHEN and CDR2 SYDVKM. The CDR3 is made up of 14 amino acids. DNA for the CDR3: TGTACCAGCAGTCCCTCGGGACAGGGTGAAAAACTGTTTTTT. It encodes CTSSPSGQGEKLFF.

With regard to this clonotype: The junction differs from germline at one of its ends, possibly a read error. The chain carries TRBV12-3 or TRBV12-4 and TRBJ2-5, with D perhaps given as TRBD1 or TRBD2 (5 bases each). This CDR3 contains 12 residues. CDR3 bases: TGTGCCAGCAGTTCCGGGACCCCGGAATCTTTCTTC. It is translated as CASSSGTPESFF.

This clonotype was counted at least ten times. This chain joins TRBV28 and TRBJ1-5; no definite D call. Germline-derived CDR1 and CDR2 are MDHEN and SYDVKM. The CDR3 consists of 16 residues. Trimming cost V 1 base and J 8 bases, with 18 bases left between them. CDR3 in amino acids: CASSLLWADLTKPQHF. CDR3 DNA: TGTGCCAGCAGTTTATTATGGGCAGACCTGACCAAGCCCCAGCATTTT.